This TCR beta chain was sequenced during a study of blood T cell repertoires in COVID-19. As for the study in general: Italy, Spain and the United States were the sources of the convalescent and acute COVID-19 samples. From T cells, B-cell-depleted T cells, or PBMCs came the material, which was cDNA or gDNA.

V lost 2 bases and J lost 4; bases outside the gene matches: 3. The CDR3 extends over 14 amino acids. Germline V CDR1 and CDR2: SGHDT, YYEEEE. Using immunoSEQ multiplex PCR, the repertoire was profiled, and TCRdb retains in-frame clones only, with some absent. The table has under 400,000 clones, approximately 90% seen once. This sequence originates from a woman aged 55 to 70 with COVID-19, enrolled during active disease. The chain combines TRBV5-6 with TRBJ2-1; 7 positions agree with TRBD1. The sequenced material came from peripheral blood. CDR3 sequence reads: CASSLQGKYNEQFF. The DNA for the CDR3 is TGTGCCAGCAGCTTACAGGGGAAGTACAATGAGCAGTTCTTC.